This T cell receptor beta chain was identified in a study of T-cell reconstitution after alpha-beta-depleted transplantation in children (dated by TCRdb to 2016 to 2017). At the level of the whole study: T-cell immune reconstitution after TCRalphabeta/CD19-depleted allogeneic hematopoietic cell transplantation in children was quantitatively tracked in the study by means of TCR repertoire profiling. Results and caveats for the whole study, not just this receptor: Hyperexpanded clone frequencies declined over subsequent months; after one year, T-cell counts and TCRbeta diversity were mostly attributed to newly produced T cells. The high TCRbeta diversity at day 60 in some patients was ascribed to recipient T cells and intrathymic progenitors that had survived conditioning. Apparently early alphabetaT-cell count recovery about two months after transplant reportedly relied on only several hundred rapidly expanded clones derived from non-depleted graft cells.

In the paper's terms, the treatment or condition label means: allogeneic hematopoietic cell transplantation with graft depleted of TCRalphabeta T cells and CD19 B cells. The transplant recipients were children given TCRalphabeta/CD19-depleted allogeneic hematopoietic cell grafts. This clonotype occurred many times. Its antigen is not yet known. No much larger clone is present one base from it, and per-base qualities are unavailable. V is pared back by 4 bases and J by 0 bases, with 9 bases lying between the germline termini. There are 14 amino acids in the CDR3, from cysteine to phenylalanine inclusive. This entry keeps only the CDR3 DNA: 42 bases, framed from base 1. The germline V gene (reference sequence) provides CDR1 DFQATT and CDR2 SNEGSKA. Library preparation was by PCR. Reads for this sample came from an Illumina HiSeq 2500. TCR libraries were prepared with molecular barcoding, using unique molecular identifiers to normalize TCRbeta repertoire quantification. TCRdb reanalyzed the raw reads on its own, using fastp at Q25 for trimming and MiXCR for clone calling, and kept in-frame beta chains. Entries are consolidated by CDR3 protein sequence, retaining the most common genes and DNA. The sample table lists 55,000 to 85,000 distinct CDR3 sequences, 11% of them with a count of one. Of the sample, approximately 13% is held by the ten largest clones.

The receptor was isolated from a boy younger than 18 with acute myeloid leukemia, due to receive a stem cell transplant. In this chain, TRBV20-1 is recombined with TRBJ2-2; the best D guess is TRBD1, with 5 bases matching. Specimen: PBMCs, collected before TCRalphabeta/CD19-depleted stem cell transplant. The sequence in DNA is TGCAGTGCTACAGGGTTCTCGAACACCGGGGAGCTGTTTTTT. This gives the protein CSATGFSNTGELFF.